The text below deals with one T cell receptor beta chain. These data originate in a study of T cell clones after liver transplantation. Sequencing was performed with immunoSEQ multiplex PCR; in TCRdb, only in-frame clones are kept and a portion is missing. The sample lists roughly 73,000 clones, 80% occurring once. Material: CD4+ T cells from blood, obtained before liver transplant. The TCR sequence derives from a human donor who received a liver transplant.

Written as DNA, the CDR3 is TGTGCCAGCAGCTCGGGACGGCTTCAAGAGACCCAGTACTTC. It encodes CASSSGRLQETQYF. This rearrangement joins TRBV7-9 to TRBJ2-5; D possibly uses TRBD1 or TRBD2 (5 bases each). V was cut by 4 bases and J by 2 bases, with 11 bases left in between. Germline CDR1 reads SEHNR; CDR2 reads FQNEAQ (reference sequence). The length of the CDR3 is 14 residues.